The entry that follows covers one T cell receptor (beta chain) sequence. The target antigen is unknown. This entry comes from a study of T cells in Graves' hyperthyroidism and ophthalmopathy. Points from the study as a whole: In blood, most of the thyroid clonotypes expanded above 0.001 were also present.

The germline V gene has CDR1 KGHDR and CDR2 SFDVKD. V shed 1 base, J shed 4 bases, and the junction held 2 bases outside the gene matches. The CDR3 is made up of 15 amino acids. The investigators amplified TCR beta CDR3 regions from RNA transcripts. The HTBI primer set drove a first-round RT-PCR of the TCR CDR3. TCRdb analysed the multiplex PCR reads with MiXCR anew, one entry per CDR3 protein. The sample contains fewer than 450,000 distinct CDR3 sequences, about 17% of which appear only once. The sequence was obtained from a woman aged 25 to 39 with Graves' hyperthyroidism that later progressed to Graves' ophthalmopathy. V is TRBV24-1 and J is TRBJ2-5, with 10 bases aligning to TRBD1. What was sequenced was blood. The CDR3 protein is CATSDLDRGRETQYF. CDR3 sequence (DNA): TGTGCCACCAGTGATTTAGACAGGGGGCGAGAGACCCAGTACTTC.